Given below is one T cell receptor beta chain in context. The sample comes from a study of blood T cell repertoires in COVID-19. As for the study in general: The analysed material was cDNA or gDNA that came from T cells, B-cell-depleted T cells, or PBMCs.

This table comes from immunoSEQ multiplex PCR, and its TCRdb copy is limited to in-frame clones, with some not included. The profile covers some 230,000 clones, with around 86% appearing a single time and 9.5% to 13% taken by the ten largest. Sequences were obtained from peripheral blood. This clonotype was obtained from a woman between 50 and 59 years old with COVID-19, enrolled during active disease.

The CDR3 nucleotides are TGTGCCACCAGTGATTTAGGCCCGACAATCTCCTACGAGCAGTACTTC. Amino acid sequence: CATSDLGPTISYEQYF. J is TRBJ2-7 and V is TRBV24-1; D is unclear. The V end was cut by 1 base, the J end by 0 bases, with 12 bases between. The CDR3 consists of 16 residues. CDR1 and CDR2 (germline): KGHDR, SFDVKD.